Sequencing of this T cell receptor (beta chain) was carried out in a study of CD8+ T cells in alopecia areata. The treatment here: oral pan-JAK inhibitor, 5-10 mg twice daily. Findings and limits, study-wide: Links between baseline CD8+ expansion and response need larger treated cohorts. Numerous clones, expanded in lesions, remained in scalp and blood during tofacitinib.

A single count supports this clone. The antigen is unknown. As the sequencing template, cDNA was produced by extracting RNA and reverse transcribing it. The data were produced by immunoSEQ multiplex PCR, yet TCRdb's version contains in-frame clones alone and is incomplete. The sample consists of tens of thousands of clones, over 70% of them appearing once. Trimming removed 7 bases from V and 1 base from J, with 22 bases in between. The CDR3 loop spans 16 amino acids. CDR1 is SQVTM and CDR2 is ANQGSEA in the germline V gene. The sample in question was CD8+ T cells sorted from blood, obtained at week 44, from a patient treated with tofacitinib. The receptor's source is a human donor with alopecia areata. The chain has TRBV29-1 and TRBJ1-2; D might be TRBD1 (5 bases). The DNA for the CDR3 is TGCAGCGCAATTATTCCGACAGAAACTTTTAACTATGGCTACACCTTC. It is translated as CSAIIPTETFNYGYTF.